In its sample, the clone carrying this TCR beta chain was seen once. With 60 Vbeta and 13 Jbeta primers, the PCR was carried out. Only in-frame clones appear in the TCRdb table, and some are missing; sequencing was by immunoSEQ multiplex PCR. The table includes 200,000 or so clones, 65% to 85% detected once. These data originate in a study of cytomegalovirus exposure and HLA in healthy donors. V was pared by 5 bases and J by 4 bases, with 8 bases of the junction left unmatched. CDR3 length equals 14 residues. Per the germline V gene, CDR1 is SEHNR and CDR2 is FQNEAQ (reference sequence). The chain links TRBV7-9 to TRBJ2-7, with 7 bases identical to TRBD1. The sequenced sample was PBMCs. This TCR was sampled from a boy aged 2 to 10 in good health and CMV-seronegative. Here the CDR3 DNA reads TGTGCCAGCAGCCCCACAGGGGTAGGGTACGAGCAGTACTTC. Protein: CASSPTGVGYEQYF.